This T cell receptor beta chain was recovered during a study of neurological immune-mediated disorders. Sequencing runs each yielded over 180 million TCR-beta sequences from 15-18 subjects. TCRdb re-analysed the 5' RACE reads in MiXCR, keeping a single row per CDR3 protein. The sample lists 81,000 or so distinct CDR3 sequences, roughly an eighth occurring once. The CDR3 sequence is 12 residues long. CDR1 is ENHRY and CDR2 is SYGVKD in the germline V gene. V lost 5 bases, J lost 5 bases, and 8 bases lay in between. Time point reported: longitudinal time-point 2. The sample holds many counts of this clonotype.

The rearrangement links TRBV10-3 to TRBJ2-3; a possible D gene is TRBD2 (6 bases). This receptor was taken from a female donor with HTLV-1-associated myelopathy (HAM/TSP). What was sequenced was PBMCs. The DNA of the CDR3 is TGTGCCATCAGTCCCGGGAGAGATACGCAGTATTTT. It encodes CAISPGRDTQYF.